This TCR beta chain was sequenced during a study of chemoradiotherapy in HPV16-positive cancers. Study results and caveats: Candidate HPV-specific clones and E7-related TCR motifs grew in tumor during treatment. HPV-specific T cells were functionally defined from only a couple of HPV16-positive patients.

V lost 6 bases to trimming and J lost 4 bases; unmatched junction nucleotides: 5. The CDR3 sequence is 13 residues long. The germline V gene encodes CDR1 ENHRY and CDR2 SYGVKD. TCRdb keeps only in-frame clones here, not all; method: immunoSEQ multiplex PCR. Among some 20,000 clones listed, around two thirds were seen once. Notes on this clone: Its specificity is not known.

The V call is TRBV10-3, the J call TRBJ2-7, with TRBD1 identical over 8 bases. This material was obtained from a patient who underwent chemoradiotherapy. This clonotype originated in a human donor with HPV-associated anogenital cancer. CDR3 region: CAIRGQADYEQYF. CDR3 bases: TGTGCCATCAGGGGACAGGCCGATTACGAGCAGTACTTC.